This T cell receptor beta chain appears in the sequencing data of a study of blood T cell repertoires in COVID-19. Libraries were prepared by immunoSEQ multiplex PCR; TCRdb keeps only in-frame clonotypes and omits some of them. The profile shows 35,000 to 40,000 clones, around nine tenths of them singletons. Trimming cost V 4 bases and J 4 bases, with 19 bases left between them. Germline CDR1 reads SEHNR; CDR2 reads FQNEAQ (reference sequence). CDR3 length: 16 residues. The sequencing sample was made of peripheral blood. The chain recombines TRBV7-9 with TRBJ1-2; the D gene is possibly TRBD1 (6 bases). The receptor's source is an older man with active COVID-19. The CDR3 spells CASSYRHYQGSYGYTF. CDR3 DNA sequence: TGTGCCAGCAGCTACAGACACTATCAGGGGAGCTATGGCTACACCTTC.